This record looks at one TCR beta chain sequence and its context. The antigen remains undetermined. This record belongs to a study of glioma-infiltrating T cells. Findings and limits, study-wide: Gliomas, especially low-grade, showed above-expected tissue-blood divergence; non-neoplastic patients showed below. CDR3 overlap between tissue and blood was very small.

Amplification of TCR alpha and beta CDR3 regions from RNA used iRepertoire nested multiplex PCR. In TCRdb, the multiplex PCR reads were re-called with MiXCR into one record per CDR3 protein. The sample carries some 130,000 distinct CDR3 sequences, 24% recorded once. Per the germline V gene, CDR1 is LNHDA and CDR2 is SQIVND (reference sequence). The CDR3 spans 14 residues. The ends were cut back, 8 bases at V and 1 base at J, with 13 bases in the middle. This chain uses TRBV19 with TRBJ2-3; no clear D. The TCR was taken from a human donor with low-grade glioma or glioblastoma, undergoing nonglioma brain surgery, or in good health (not recorded which). Sequenced input: glioma tissue, nonneoplastic brain tissue, or PBMCs (not recorded which). The chain's CDR3 is CASSAPSGTDTQYF. CDR3 nucleotides: TGTGCCAGTTCGGCTCCCTCGGGCACAGATACGCAGTATTTT.